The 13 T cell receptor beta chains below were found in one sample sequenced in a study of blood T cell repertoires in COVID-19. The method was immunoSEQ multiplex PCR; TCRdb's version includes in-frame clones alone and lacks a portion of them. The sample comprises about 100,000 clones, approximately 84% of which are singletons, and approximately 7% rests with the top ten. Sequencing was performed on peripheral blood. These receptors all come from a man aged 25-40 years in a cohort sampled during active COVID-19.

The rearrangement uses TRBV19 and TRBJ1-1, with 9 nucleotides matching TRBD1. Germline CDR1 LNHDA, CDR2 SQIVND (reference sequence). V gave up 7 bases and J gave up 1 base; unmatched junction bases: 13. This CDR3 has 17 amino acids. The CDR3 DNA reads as TGTGCCAGTAACTCCCGGGACAGGGTGGCCACGAACACTGAAGCTTTCTTT. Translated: CASNSRDRVATNTEAFF.

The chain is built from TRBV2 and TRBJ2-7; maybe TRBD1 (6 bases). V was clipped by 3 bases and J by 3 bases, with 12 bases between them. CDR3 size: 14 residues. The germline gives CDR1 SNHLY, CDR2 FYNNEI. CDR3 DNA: TGTGCCAGCAGTGATACAGGGTGGAACTACGAGCAGTACTTC. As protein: CASSDTGWNYEQYF.

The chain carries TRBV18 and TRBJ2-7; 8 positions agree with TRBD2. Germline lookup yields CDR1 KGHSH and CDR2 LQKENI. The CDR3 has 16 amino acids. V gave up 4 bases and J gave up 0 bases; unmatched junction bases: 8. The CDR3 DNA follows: TGTGCCAGCTCACAAAGTCGGGGGGGGAGCTCCTACGAGCAGTACTTC. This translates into CASSQSRGGSSYEQYF.

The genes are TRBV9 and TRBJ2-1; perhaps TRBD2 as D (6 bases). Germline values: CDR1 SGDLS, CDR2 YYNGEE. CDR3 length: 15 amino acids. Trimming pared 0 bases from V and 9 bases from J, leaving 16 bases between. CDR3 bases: TGTGCCAGCAGCGTAGCTACGTGGGGGGATCGTGAGCAGTTCTTC. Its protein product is CASSVATWGDREQFF. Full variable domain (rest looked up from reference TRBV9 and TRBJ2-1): DSGVTQTPKHLITATGQRVTLRCSPRSGDLSVYWYQQSLDQGLQFLIQYYNGEERAKGNILERFSAQQFPDLHSELNLSSLELGDSALYFCASSVATWGDREQFFGPGTRLTVL.

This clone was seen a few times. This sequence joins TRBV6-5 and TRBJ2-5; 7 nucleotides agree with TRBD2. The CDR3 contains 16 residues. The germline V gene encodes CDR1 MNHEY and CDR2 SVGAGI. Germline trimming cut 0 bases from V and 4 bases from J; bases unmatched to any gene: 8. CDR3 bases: TGTGCCAGCAGTTACTCGATGGGGGGGTACCGAGAGACCCAGTACTTC. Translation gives CASSYSMGGYRETQYF.

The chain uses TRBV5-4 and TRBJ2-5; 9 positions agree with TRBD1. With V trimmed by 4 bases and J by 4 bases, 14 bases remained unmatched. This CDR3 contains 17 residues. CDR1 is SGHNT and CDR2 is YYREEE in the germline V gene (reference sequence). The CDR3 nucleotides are TGTGCCAGCAGCCCAATACCGGGACAGGGTTTGGTAGAGACCCAGTACTTC. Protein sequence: CASSPIPGQGLVETQYF.

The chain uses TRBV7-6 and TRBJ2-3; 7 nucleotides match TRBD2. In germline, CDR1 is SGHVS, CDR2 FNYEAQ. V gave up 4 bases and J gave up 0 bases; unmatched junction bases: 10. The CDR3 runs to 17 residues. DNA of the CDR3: TGTGCCAGCAGCTCCGCCCAGCGGGGTTATAGCACAGATACGCAGTATTTT. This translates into CASSSAQRGYSTDTQYF.

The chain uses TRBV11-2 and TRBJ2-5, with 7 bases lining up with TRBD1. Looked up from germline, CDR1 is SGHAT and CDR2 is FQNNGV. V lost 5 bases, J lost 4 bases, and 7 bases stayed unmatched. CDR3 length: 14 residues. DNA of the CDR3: TGTGCCAGCAGCCAAGACAGGGTCTCAGAGACCCAGTACTTC. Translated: CASSQDRVSETQYF.

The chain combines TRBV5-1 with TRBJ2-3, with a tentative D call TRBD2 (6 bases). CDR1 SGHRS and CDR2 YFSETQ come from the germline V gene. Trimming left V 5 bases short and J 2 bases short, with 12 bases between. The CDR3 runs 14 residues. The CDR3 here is CASRLATTTDTQYF. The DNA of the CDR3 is TGCGCCAGCAGGCTAGCGACGACCACAGATACGCAGTATTTT.

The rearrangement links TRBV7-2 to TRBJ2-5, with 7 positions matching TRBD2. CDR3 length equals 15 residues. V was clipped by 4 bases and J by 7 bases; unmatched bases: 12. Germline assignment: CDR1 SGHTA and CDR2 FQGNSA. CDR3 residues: CASSSPRTSHRTQYF. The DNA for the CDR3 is TGTGCCAGCAGCTCACCTCGGACTAGTCATAGGACCCAGTACTTC.

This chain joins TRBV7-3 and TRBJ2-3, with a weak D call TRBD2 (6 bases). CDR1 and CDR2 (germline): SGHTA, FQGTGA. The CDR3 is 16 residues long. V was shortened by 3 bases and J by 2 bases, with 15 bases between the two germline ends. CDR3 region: CASSLGLKANTDTQYF. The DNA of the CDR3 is TGTGCCAGCAGCTTGGGACTTAAAGCCAACACAGATACGCAGTATTTT.

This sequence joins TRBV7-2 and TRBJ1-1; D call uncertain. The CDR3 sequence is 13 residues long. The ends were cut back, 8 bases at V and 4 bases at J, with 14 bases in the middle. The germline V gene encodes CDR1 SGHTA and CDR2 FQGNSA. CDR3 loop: CASSTGLFTEAFF. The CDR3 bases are TGTGCCAGCTCCACGGGTTTGTTCACTGAAGCTTTCTTT.

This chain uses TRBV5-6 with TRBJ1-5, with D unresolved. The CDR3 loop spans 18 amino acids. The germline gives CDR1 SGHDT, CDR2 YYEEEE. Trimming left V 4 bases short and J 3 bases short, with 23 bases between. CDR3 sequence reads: CASSTTHPTLVNNQPQHF. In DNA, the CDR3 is TGTGCCAGCAGCACCACACACCCCACCTTGGTTAACAATCAGCCCCAGCATTTT.